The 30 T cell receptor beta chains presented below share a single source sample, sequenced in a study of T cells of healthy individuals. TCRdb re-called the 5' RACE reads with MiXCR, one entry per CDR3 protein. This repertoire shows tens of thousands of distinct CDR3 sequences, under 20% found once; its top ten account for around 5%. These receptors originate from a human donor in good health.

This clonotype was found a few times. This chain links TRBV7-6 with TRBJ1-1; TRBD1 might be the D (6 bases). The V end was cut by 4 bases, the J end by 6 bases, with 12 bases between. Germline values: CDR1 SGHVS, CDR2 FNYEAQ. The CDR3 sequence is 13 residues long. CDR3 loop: CASSSARGSEAFF. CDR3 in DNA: TGTGCCAGCAGCTCTGCCAGGGGATCTGAAGCTTTCTTT.

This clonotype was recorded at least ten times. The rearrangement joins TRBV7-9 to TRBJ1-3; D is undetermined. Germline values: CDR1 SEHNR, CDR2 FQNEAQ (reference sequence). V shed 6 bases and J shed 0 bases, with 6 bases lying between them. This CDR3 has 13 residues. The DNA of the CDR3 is TGTGCCAGCAGGATCCTCTCTGGAAACACCATATATTTT. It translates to CASRILSGNTIYF.

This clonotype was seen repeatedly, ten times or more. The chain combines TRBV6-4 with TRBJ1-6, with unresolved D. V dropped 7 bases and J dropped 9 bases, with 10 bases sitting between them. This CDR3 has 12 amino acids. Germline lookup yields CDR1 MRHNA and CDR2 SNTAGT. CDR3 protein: CASILRSSPLHF. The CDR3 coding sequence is TGTGCCAGCATACTCAGGTCTTCACCCCTCCACTTT.

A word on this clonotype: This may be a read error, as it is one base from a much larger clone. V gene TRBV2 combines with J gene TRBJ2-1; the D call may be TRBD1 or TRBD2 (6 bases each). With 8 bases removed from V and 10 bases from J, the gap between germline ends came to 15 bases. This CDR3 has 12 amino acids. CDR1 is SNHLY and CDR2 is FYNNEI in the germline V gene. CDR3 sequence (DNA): TGTGCCAGCGAGGGGGGCTCCTACGAGCAGTTCTTC. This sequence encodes CASEGGSYEQFF.

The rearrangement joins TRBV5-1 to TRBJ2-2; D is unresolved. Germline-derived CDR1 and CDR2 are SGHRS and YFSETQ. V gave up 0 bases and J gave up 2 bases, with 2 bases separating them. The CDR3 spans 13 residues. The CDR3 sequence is CASSLDNTGELFF. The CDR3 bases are TGCGCCAGCAGCTTGGACAACACCGGGGAGCTGTTTTTT.

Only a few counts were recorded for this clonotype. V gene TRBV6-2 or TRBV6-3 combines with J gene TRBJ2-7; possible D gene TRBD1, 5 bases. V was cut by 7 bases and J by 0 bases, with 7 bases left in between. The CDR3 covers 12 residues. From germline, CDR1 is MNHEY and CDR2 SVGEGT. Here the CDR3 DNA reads TGTGCCAGCACGACAGCCTCCTACGAGCAGTACTTC. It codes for CASTTASYEQYF.

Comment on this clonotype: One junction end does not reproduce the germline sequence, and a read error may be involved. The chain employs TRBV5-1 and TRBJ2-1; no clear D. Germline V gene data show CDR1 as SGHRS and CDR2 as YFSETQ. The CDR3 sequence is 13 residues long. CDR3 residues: CASSLGRNNEQFF. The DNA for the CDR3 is TGTGCCAGCAGTTTGGGTAGGAACAATGAGCAGTTCTTC.

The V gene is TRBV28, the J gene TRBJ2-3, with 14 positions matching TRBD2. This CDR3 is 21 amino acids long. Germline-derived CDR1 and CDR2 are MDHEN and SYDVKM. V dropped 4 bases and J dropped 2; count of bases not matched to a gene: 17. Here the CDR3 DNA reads TGTGCCAGCAGTTCAGGGACTAGCGGGAGATTTGGGTTGACTATCACAGATACGCAGTATTTT. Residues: CASSSGTSGRFGLTITDTQYF.

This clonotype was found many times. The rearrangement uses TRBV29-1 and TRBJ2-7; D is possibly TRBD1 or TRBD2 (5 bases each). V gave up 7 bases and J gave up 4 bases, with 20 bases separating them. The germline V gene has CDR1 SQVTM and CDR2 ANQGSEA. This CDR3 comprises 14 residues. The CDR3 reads CSAKAGAFGYEQYF. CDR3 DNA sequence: TGCAGCGCCAAGGCCGGGGCATTCGGGTACGAGCAGTACTTC.

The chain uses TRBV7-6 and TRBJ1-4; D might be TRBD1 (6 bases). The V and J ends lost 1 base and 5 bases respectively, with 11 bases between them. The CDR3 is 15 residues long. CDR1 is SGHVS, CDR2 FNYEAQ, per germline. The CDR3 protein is CASSLVPGGNEKLFF. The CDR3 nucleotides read TGTGCCAGCAGCTTAGTTCCGGGGGGCAATGAAAAACTGTTTTTT.

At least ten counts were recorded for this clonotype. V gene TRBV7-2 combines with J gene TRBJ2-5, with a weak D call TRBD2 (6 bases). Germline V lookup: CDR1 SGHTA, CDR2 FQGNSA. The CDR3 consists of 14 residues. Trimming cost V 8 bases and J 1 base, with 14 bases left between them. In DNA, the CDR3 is TGTGCCAGCTCTGGAGCGGGCCTCCAAGAGACCCAGTACTTC. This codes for CASSGAGLQETQYF.

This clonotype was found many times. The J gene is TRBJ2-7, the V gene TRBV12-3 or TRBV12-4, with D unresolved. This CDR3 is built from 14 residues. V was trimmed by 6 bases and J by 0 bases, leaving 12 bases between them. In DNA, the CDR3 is TGTGCCAGCAGCAGGACCCTCAGCTCCTACGAGCAGTACTTC. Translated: CASSRTLSSYEQYF.

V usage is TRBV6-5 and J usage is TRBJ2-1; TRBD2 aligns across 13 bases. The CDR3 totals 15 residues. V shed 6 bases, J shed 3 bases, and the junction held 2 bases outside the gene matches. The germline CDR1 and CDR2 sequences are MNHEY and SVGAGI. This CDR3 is CASRRLAGGYNEQFF. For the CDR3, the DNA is TGTGCCAGCAGAAGACTAGCGGGAGGCTACAATGAGCAGTTCTTC.

CDR3: CASSLTDGYETQYF. CDR3 DNA: TGTGCCAGCAGCTTAACAGACGGGTACGAGACCCAGTACTTC. This chain joins TRBV7-6 and TRBJ2-5; D unresolved. The CDR3 is made up of 14 amino acids. Germline V gene data show CDR1 as SGHVS and CDR2 as FNYEAQ. The V gene lost 2 bases and the J gene lost 5 bases, with 12 bases spanning the gap.

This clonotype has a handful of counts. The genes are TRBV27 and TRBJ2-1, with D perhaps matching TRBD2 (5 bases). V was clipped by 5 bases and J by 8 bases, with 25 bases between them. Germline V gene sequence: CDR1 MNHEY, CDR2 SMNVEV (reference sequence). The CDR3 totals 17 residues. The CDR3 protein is CASSRDPLAGGSDEQFF. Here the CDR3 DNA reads TGTGCCAGCAGTCGTGACCCCCTTGCGGGCGGTTCTGATGAGCAGTTCTTC.

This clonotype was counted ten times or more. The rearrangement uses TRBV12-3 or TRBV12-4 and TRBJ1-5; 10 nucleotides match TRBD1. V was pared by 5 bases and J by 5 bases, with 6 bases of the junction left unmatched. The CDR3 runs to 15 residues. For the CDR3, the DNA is TGTGCCAGCAGTCACCGGGACAGGGGTCATCAGCCCCAGCATTTT. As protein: CASSHRDRGHQPQHF.

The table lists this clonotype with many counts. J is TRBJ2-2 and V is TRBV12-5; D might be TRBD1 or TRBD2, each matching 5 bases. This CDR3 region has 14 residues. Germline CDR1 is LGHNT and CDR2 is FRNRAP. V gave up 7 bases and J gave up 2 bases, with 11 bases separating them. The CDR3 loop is CASARDGNTGELFF. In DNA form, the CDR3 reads TGTGCTAGTGCCCGGGACGGTAACACCGGGGAGCTGTTTTTT.

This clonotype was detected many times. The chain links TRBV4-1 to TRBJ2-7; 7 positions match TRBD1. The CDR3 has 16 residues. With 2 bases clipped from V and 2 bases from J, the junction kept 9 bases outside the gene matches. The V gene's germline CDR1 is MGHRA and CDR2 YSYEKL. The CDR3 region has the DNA TGCGCCAGCAGCCAAAGGGCAGGGCAGGGGGCCTACGAGCAGTACTTC. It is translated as CASSQRAGQGAYEQYF.

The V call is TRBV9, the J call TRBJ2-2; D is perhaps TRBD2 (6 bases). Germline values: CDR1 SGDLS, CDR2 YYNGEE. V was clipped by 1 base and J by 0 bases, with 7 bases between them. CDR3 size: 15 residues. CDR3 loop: CASSVTGANTGELFF. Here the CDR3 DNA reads TGTGCCAGCAGCGTAACGGGGGCGAACACCGGGGAGCTGTTTTTT.

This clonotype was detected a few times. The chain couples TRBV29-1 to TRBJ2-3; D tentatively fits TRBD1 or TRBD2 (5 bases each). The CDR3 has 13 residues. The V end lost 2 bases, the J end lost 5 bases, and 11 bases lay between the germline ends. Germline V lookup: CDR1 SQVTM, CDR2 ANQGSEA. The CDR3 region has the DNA TGCAGCGTTGAACAGGGACGGGGAGATACGCAGTATTTT. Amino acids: CSVEQGRGDTQYF.

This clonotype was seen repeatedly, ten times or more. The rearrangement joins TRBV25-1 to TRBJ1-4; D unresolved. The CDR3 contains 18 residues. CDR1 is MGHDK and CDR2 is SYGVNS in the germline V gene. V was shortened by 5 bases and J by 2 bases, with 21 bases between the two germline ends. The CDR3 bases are TGTGCCAGCAGTAGTAAATTCGGTTTTGCGGCTACTAATGAAAAACTGTTTTTT. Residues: CASSSKFGFAATNEKLFF. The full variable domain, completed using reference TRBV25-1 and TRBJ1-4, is EADIYQTPRYLVIGTGKKITLECSQTMGHDKMYWYQQDPGMELHLIHYSYGVNSTEKGDLSSESTVSRIRTEHFPLTLESARPSHTSQYLCASSSKFGFAATNEKLFFGSGTQLSVL.

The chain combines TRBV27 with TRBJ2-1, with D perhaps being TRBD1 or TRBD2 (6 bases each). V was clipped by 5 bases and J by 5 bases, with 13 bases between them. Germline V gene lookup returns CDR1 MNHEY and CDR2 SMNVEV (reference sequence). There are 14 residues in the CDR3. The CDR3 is CASSGGTRNNEQFF. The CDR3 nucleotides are TGTGCCAGCAGTGGCGGGACACGGAACAATGAGCAGTTCTTC.

CDR3 sequence (DNA): TGTGCCAGCAGTTTCTCTACTAGCGGGGGCTCCTATGCCGGGGAGCTGTTTTTT. Translated, it gives CASSFSTSGGSYAGELFF. The chain joins TRBV6-5 to TRBJ2-2, with 11 bases matching TRBD2. Germline V lookup: CDR1 MNHEY, CDR2 SVGAGI. This CDR3 has 18 residues. V gave up 4 bases and J gave up 6 bases; unmatched junction bases: 13.

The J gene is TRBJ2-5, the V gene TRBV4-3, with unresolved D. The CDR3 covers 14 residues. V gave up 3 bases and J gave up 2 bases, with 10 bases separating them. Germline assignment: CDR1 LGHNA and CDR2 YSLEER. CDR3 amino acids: CASSQRYGQETQYF. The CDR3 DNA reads TGCGCCAGCAGCCAGCGCTATGGTCAAGAGACCCAGTACTTC.

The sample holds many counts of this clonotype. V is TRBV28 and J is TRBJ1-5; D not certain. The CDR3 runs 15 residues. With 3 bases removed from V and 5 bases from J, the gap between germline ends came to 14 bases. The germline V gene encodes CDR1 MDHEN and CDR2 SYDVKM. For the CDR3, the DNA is TGTGCCAGCAGTTTTATTGTGGGGTACGATCAGCCCCAGCATTTT. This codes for CASSFIVGYDQPQHF. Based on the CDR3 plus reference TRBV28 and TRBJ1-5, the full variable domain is DVKVTQSSRYLVKRTGEKVFLECVQDMDHENMFWYRQDPGLGLRLIYFSYDVKMKEKGDIPEGYSVSREKKERFSLILESASTNQTSMYLCASSFIVGYDQPQHFGDGTRLSIL.

The CDR3 sequence: CASSPGLAGLNEQFF. In DNA form, the CDR3 reads TGCGCCAGCAGCCCGGGACTAGCGGGCCTCAATGAGCAGTTCTTC. The chain carries TRBV5-1 and TRBJ2-1; 12 nucleotides align to TRBD2. Trimming took 4 bases from V and 6 from J; bases not matched to a gene: 5. The CDR3 totals 15 residues. Germline lookup yields CDR1 SGHRS and CDR2 YFSETQ.

The CDR3 spells CASSLQQETQYF. In DNA form, the CDR3 reads TGTGCCAGCAGCTTACAACAAGAGACCCAGTACTTC. The V gene is TRBV7-9, the J gene TRBJ2-5; the D is unclear. Trimming took 2 bases from V and 2 from J, leaving 3 bases between them. The germline CDR1 and CDR2 sequences are SEHNR and FQNEAQ (reference sequence). The CDR3 runs 12 residues. Combining the CDR3 with reference TRBV7-9 and TRBJ2-5 gives the whole variable domain DTGVSQNPRHKITKRGQNVTFRCDPISEHNRLYWYRQTLGQGPEFLTYFQNEAQLEKSRLLSDRFSAERPKGSFSTLEIQRTEQGDSAMYLCASSLQQETQYFGPGTRLLVL.

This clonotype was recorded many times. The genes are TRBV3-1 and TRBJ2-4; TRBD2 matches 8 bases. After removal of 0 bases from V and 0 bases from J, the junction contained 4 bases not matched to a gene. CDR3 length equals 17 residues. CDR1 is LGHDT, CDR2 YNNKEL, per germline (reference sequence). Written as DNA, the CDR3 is TGTGCCAGCAGCCAAGATTCGGGGGGGGGAGCCAAAAACATTCAGTACTTC. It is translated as CASSQDSGGGAKNIQYF.

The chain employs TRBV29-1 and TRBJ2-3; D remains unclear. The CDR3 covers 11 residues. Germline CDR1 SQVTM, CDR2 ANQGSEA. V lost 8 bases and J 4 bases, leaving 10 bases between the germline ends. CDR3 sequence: CSPASSDTQYF. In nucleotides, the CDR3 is TGCAGCCCTGCAAGCTCAGATACGCAGTATTTT.

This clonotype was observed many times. The CDR3 DNA follows: TGTGCCAGCAGTTTCCGCCCCCTAGCTCCTTACAATGAGCAGTTCTTC. Translated: CASSFRPLAPYNEQFF. The chain links TRBV27 to TRBJ2-1, with D tentatively TRBD2 (5 bases). This CDR3 spans 16 amino acids. Germline CDR1 and CDR2: MNHEY and SMNVEV (reference sequence). Trimming cost V 3 bases and J 4 bases, with 16 bases left between them.